This T cell receptor (beta chain) was sequenced in a study of circulating and synovial CD4+ cells in juvenile arthritis. Regarding the study as a whole: CPL versus bulk CD4 samples: T cell genome counts differed by at least an order of magnitude.

About this clone: Its specificity is unknown.

The CDR3 is 11 amino acids. Trimming took 4 bases from V and 8 from J, leaving 8 bases between them. Germline V CDR1 and CDR2: LNHDA, SQIVND (reference sequence). TCRdb's table, derived via immunoSEQ multiplex PCR, lists solely in-frame clones and lacks some. The table shows approximately 36,000 clones, with about 94% occurring only once. The sequence was obtained from a human donor with juvenile idiopathic arthritis. This rearrangement joins TRBV19 to TRBJ1-2; D not resolved. Sequencing was done on a sample of CD4+ T cells from blood. CDR3 residues: CASSTTRGYTF. The CDR3, as DNA: TGTGCCAGTAGTACGACTCGGGGCTACACCTTC. Variable domain in full (rest from reference TRBV19 and TRBJ1-2): DGGITQSPKYLFRKEGQNVTLSCEQNLNHDAMYWYRQDPGQGLRLIYYSQIVNDFQKGDIAEGYSVSREKKESFPLTVTSAQKNPTAFYLCASSTTRGYTFGSGTRLTVV.